This TCR beta chain is drawn from a study of identical twins. Study-wide findings and caveats: For cord blood, abundant beta clonotypes had fewer insertions, unlike memory repertoires, which showed none. Because invariant MAIT and iNKT cells could be present, zero-insertion analyses could be partly confounded.

This CDR3 is 16 amino acids long. The germline V and J ends were trimmed by 2 bases and 5 bases, with 15 bases remaining between them. From germline, CDR1 is MDHEN and CDR2 SYDVKM. MiXCR was run by TCRdb on the 5' RACE reads, yielding one entry per CDR3 protein. The sample lists 350,000 to 600,000 distinct CDR3 sequences; about 14% were seen once. A note on this clonotype: Its cognate antigen is unknown.

The sample was also reused in another study, on yellow fever vaccine responses in identical twins.

The sample taken for sequencing was CD4+ T cells sorted from blood. The chain combines TRBV28 with TRBJ2-2, with D possibly matching TRBD1 (5 bases). This TCR was sampled from a woman aged 18-29 years in good health. The CDR3 bases are TGTGCCAGCAGTTTAGTCTCAGGGATGGTGACCGGGGAGCTGTTTTTT. Amino acids: CASSLVSGMVTGELFF.